These 23 T cell receptor beta chains originate from one sample sequenced in a study of blood T cell repertoires in COVID-19. Measured with immunoSEQ multiplex PCR; TCRdb has only the in-frame clones, and not every one. Altogether about 120,000 clones are present, 87% being singletons, with the ten largest covering approximately 7.7%. The sequenced sample was peripheral blood. The source of these receptors is a human donor in a cohort sampled during active COVID-19.

This clone has only one observation. The V and J genes are TRBV4-1 and TRBJ1-2; 11 nucleotides line up with TRBD1. Looked up from germline, CDR1 is MGHRA and CDR2 is YSYEKL. The J segment lost 8 bases and the V segment lost 3 bases, leaving 8 bases of the junction unmatched. This CDR3 is built from 15 residues. The CDR3 DNA is TGCGCCAGCAGCCACCCGGGACAGGGGGACCGGGGCTACACCTTC. This sequence encodes CASSHPGQGDRGYTF.

The chain employs TRBV3-1 (or the pseudogene TRBV3-2) and TRBJ2-3, with TRBD2 identical over 7 bases. CDR1 is LGHDT, CDR2 YNNKEL, per germline (reference sequence). This CDR3 has 18 amino acids. The V and J ends lost 0 bases and 1 base, in that order; junction bases with no gene match: 10. The CDR3 DNA is TGTGCCAGCAGCCAAGATCGGGGGGACTATGGTGGCACAGATACGCAGTATTTT. This encodes CASSQDRGDYGGTDTQYF.

The J gene is TRBJ1-2, the V gene TRBV9; D perhaps matches TRBD1 (6 bases). Germline CDR1 SGDLS, CDR2 YYNGEE. The CDR3 spans 14 residues. V was clipped by 5 bases and J by 3 bases, with 14 bases between them. CDR3 in amino acids: CASRQTGRDYGYTF. CDR3 nucleotide sequence: TGTGCCAGCAGACAAACAGGGAGGGACTATGGCTACACCTTC.

The chain couples TRBV11-2 to TRBJ2-4, with D unresolved. The CDR3 totals 15 residues. V was trimmed by 3 bases and J by 2 bases, leaving 11 bases between them. Per germline, CDR1 SGHAT and CDR2 FQNNGV. The CDR3 loop is CASSFNAGSKNIQYF. The DNA for the CDR3 is TGTGCCAGCAGCTTTAACGCAGGATCCAAAAACATTCAGTACTTC.

This clone occurred a few times. CDR3 bases: TGTGCCAGCAGCCCGAGCGGACTAGCGGGAGTTCGAGATACGCAGTATTTT. It codes for CASSPSGLAGVRDTQYF. The genes are TRBV7-9 and TRBJ2-3; TRBD2 aligns across 13 bases. J was trimmed by 5 bases and V by 5 bases; bases with no gene match: 10. Germline V gene lookup returns CDR1 SEHNR and CDR2 FQNEAQ (reference sequence). CDR3 length: 17 amino acids.

This chain connects TRBV7-9 to TRBJ1-2; D is unclear. Trimming removed 1 base at V and 8 bases at J, with 8 bases between. There are 12 residues in the CDR3. The germline CDR1 and CDR2 sequences are SEHNR and FQNEAQ (reference sequence). The CDR3 reads CASSLVTSGYTF. DNA for the CDR3: TGTGCCAGCAGCTTAGTGACAAGCGGCTACACCTTC.

The rearrangement uses TRBV29-1 and TRBJ2-3; possibly TRBD1 for D (8 bases). CDR1 is SQVTM and CDR2 is ANQGSEA in the germline V gene. The CDR3 has 14 amino acids. Trimming removed 7 bases from V and 2 bases from J, with 16 bases in between. CDR3 in amino acids: CSARQGTNTDTQYF. CDR3 bases: TGCAGCGCCCGACAGGGGACTAACACAGATACGCAGTATTTT.

The chain couples TRBV7-9 to TRBJ1-4, with 7 bases fitting TRBD1. V lost 5 bases to trimming and J lost 8 bases; unmatched junction nucleotides: 17. This CDR3 comprises 17 residues. CDR1 and CDR2 (germline): SEHNR, FQNEAQ (reference sequence). CDR3 region: CASSLQDRRGLGEKLFF. The DNA of the CDR3 is TGTGCCAGCAGCCTCCAGGACAGGCGAGGATTGGGGGAAAAACTGTTTTTT.

V usage is TRBV5-8 and J usage is TRBJ1-1; D gene ambiguous. V lost 1 base and J 2 bases, leaving 12 bases between the germline ends. Germline lookup yields CDR1 SGHTS and CDR2 YDEGEE. CDR3 length: 15 amino acids. The CDR3 here is CASSLYAGINTEAFF. CDR3 bases: TGTGCCAGCAGCTTGTACGCAGGAATAAACACTGAAGCTTTCTTT.

J is TRBJ2-3 and V is TRBV11-3, with unresolved D. The CDR3 has 12 residues. The germline V gene has CDR1 SGHNT and CDR2 YENEEA. V was clipped by 4 bases and J by 7 bases, with 9 bases between them. Here the CDR3 reads CASSSTHNTQYF. For the CDR3, the DNA is TGTGCCAGCAGCTCCACTCATAATACGCAGTATTTT.

This clone has more than one count but fewer than ten. The sample contains more than one DNA sequence encoding this CDR3. The genes are TRBV4-1 and TRBJ1-1; D may be TRBD1 (6 bases). V lost 1 base and J lost 1, with 7 bases in between. The CDR3 contains 14 residues. Germline CDR1 and CDR2: MGHRA and YSYEKL. CDR3 region: CASSQVDRNTEAFF. For the CDR3, the DNA is TGCGCCAGCAGCCAAGTGGACAGGAACACTGAAGCTTTCTTT.

This sequence joins TRBV6-5 and TRBJ1-2; D perhaps matches TRBD1 (5 bases). CDR3 length: 14 amino acids. The V gene lost 2 bases and the J gene lost 4 bases, with 11 bases spanning the gap. Germline assignment: CDR1 MNHEY and CDR2 SVGAGI. In DNA, the CDR3 is TGTGCCAGCAGTTACGGGGGACTTATCTATGGCTACACCTTC. This gives the protein CASSYGGLIYGYTF.

The chain couples TRBV5-1 to TRBJ2-2, with TRBD2 matching 8 bases. The ends lost 4 bases at V and 5 bases at J; junction bases unmatched: 16. In germline, CDR1 is SGHRS, CDR2 YFSETQ. The CDR3 loop spans 18 amino acids. The CDR3 protein is CASSLGERERGWTGELFF. The CDR3 nucleotides are TGCGCCAGCAGCCTCGGTGAGCGGGAGAGGGGTTGGACCGGGGAGCTGTTTTTT.

This chain links TRBV30 with TRBJ1-5; a weak D match, TRBD1 (5 bases). This CDR3 region has 15 residues. Germline V lookup: CDR1 GTSNPN, CDR2 SVGIG (reference sequence). Trimming removed 3 bases from V and 5 bases from J, with 17 bases in between. CDR3 DNA sequence: TGTGCCTGGAGGGGCAGACAGCCCGGATATCAGCCCCAGCATTTT. It yields the protein CAWRGRQPGYQPQHF. Variable domain in full (rest from reference TRBV30 and TRBJ1-5): SQTIHQWPATLVQPVGSPLSLECTVEGTSNPNLYWYRQAAGRGLQLLFYSVGIGQISSEVPQNLSASRPQDRQFILSSKKLLLSDSGFYLCAWRGRQPGYQPQHFGDGTRLSIL.

The V and J genes are TRBV12-3 or TRBV12-4 and TRBJ2-5; D unresolved. The CDR3 has 13 residues. V was trimmed by 3 bases and J by 1 base, leaving 6 bases between them. CDR3 region: CASSFGLQETQYF. CDR3 bases: TGTGCCAGCAGTTTTGGGCTCCAAGAGACCCAGTACTTC.

This chain links TRBV4-1 with TRBJ2-3; D is perhaps TRBD2 (5 bases). The CDR3 consists of 12 residues. CDR1 is MGHRA and CDR2 is YSYEKL in the germline V gene. V was trimmed by 4 bases and J by 5 bases, leaving 7 bases between them. CDR3 loop: CASSPTRDTQYF. The CDR3 DNA is TGCGCCAGCAGCCCAACTAGAGATACGCAGTATTTT.

The V and J genes are TRBV12-2 and TRBJ2-2; TRBD1, the table's D call, lacks a check against the DNA. TRBV12-2 is listed as a pseudogene. The CDR3 sequence is 17 residues long. CDR3 loop: CASRPDRAPGDTGELFF. The CDR3 DNA reads as TGTGCAAGTCGCCCGGACAGGGCCCCTGGGGACACCGGGGAGCTGTTTTTT.

This clone was picked up one time. This chain links TRBV28 with TRBJ2-2, with 8 bases matching TRBD1. The CDR3 is 13 residues long. Germline V CDR1 and CDR2: MDHEN, SYDVKM. Germline trimming cut 6 bases from V and 7 bases from J; bases unmatched to any gene: 4. CDR3 protein: CASRDRDHGELFF. The CDR3 nucleotides are TGTGCCAGCAGGGACAGGGATCACGGGGAGCTGTTTTTT.

The J gene is TRBJ1-4, the V gene TRBV19; D uncertain. V gave up 3 bases and J gave up 4 bases, with 21 bases separating them. The CDR3 is made up of 18 amino acids. Germline V gene data show CDR1 as LNHDA and CDR2 as SQIVND (reference sequence). CDR3 protein: CASSIQNSPVLGNEKLFF. The CDR3 DNA is TGTGCCAGTAGTATTCAAAACAGTCCGGTACTGGGTAATGAAAAACTGTTTTTT.

V is TRBV5-4 and J is TRBJ1-2, with 8 bases fitting TRBD1. This CDR3 region has 13 residues. Germline CDR1 is SGHNT and CDR2 is YYREEE (reference sequence). Trimming at V came to 2 bases and at J to 10 bases, leaving 7 bases not matched to a gene. The CDR3 nucleotides read TGTGCCAGCAGCTTAAATGGACAGGGTTCCTACACCTTC. Amino acid sequence: CASSLNGQGSYTF.

The chain joins TRBV5-1 to TRBJ1-6, with D possibly TRBD1 on 5 matching bases. The germline V and J ends were trimmed by 4 bases and 9 bases, with 14 bases remaining between them. The germline CDR1 and CDR2 sequences are SGHRS and YFSETQ. The CDR3 covers 14 residues. The DNA of the CDR3 is TGCGCCAGCAGCCCCGGACAAGTCCCTTCACCCCTCCACTTT. This codes for CASSPGQVPSPLHF.

This clone occurred many times. The V gene is TRBV6-4, the J gene TRBJ2-3; D is possibly TRBD2 (6 bases). Germline loops: CDR1 MRHNA, CDR2 SNTAGT. Between the trimmed V and J ends, which lost 0 bases and 2 bases, there was a span of 9 bases. This CDR3 comprises 15 residues. Here the CDR3 reads CASSDSGDFTDTQYF. The CDR3 nucleotides read TGTGCCAGCAGTGACTCGGGGGACTTCACAGATACGCAGTATTTT.

This chain joins TRBV28 and TRBJ2-7, with a tentative D call TRBD1 (7 bases). Germline V CDR1 and CDR2: MDHEN, SYDVKM. V lost 3 bases to trimming and J lost 3 bases, with 15 bases between them. This CDR3 is 15 amino acids long. The CDR3 spells CASSLGGQTFYEQYF. In DNA form, the CDR3 reads TGTGCCAGCAGTTTGGGGGGACAGACATTCTACGAGCAGTACTTC.